This T cell receptor beta chain was found in a study of T cell responses to AZD1222 COVID-19 vaccine (dated by TCRdb to the early 2020s). About the study as a whole: TCR sequencing was performed for roughly 240 trial participants, of whom some 200 were given two doses of AZD1222 and around 25 were given two doses of MenACWY control vaccine. Trial participants were enrolled into age subgroups of 18-55, 56-69 and 70-plus years, which contained roughly 140, 27 and 60 TCR-sequenced participants, respectively. The investigation overall reported the following: In the small 56-69-year group, the increase in depth fell short of significance, most likely because of low power. Because no day 14 peak-response samples were available, the repertoires could be characterized only after the peak T cell response. Most participants were white British and females outnumbered males, and the authors suggested that clonal diversity may have been underestimated. The whole spike protein was spanned by vaccine-associated CD4 TCRs, and dominant responses were seen in regions 160-218 and 743-854. After two AZD1222 doses, spike-specific TCR breadth and depth were significantly higher than at day 0 and than in MenACWY recipients. Only six AZD1222 recipients were SARS-CoV-2 seropositive at baseline, limiting conclusions about previously exposed vaccinees. Epitopes outside the regions mutated in the B.1.351 and B.1.1.7 variants were reportedly recognized by nearly half of the unique spike-specific TCRs.

Read against the paper, the sample's time point label means: about 28 days (+/-7) after the second vaccine dose. In the paper's terms, the treatment or condition label means: meningococcal conjugate vaccine given as trial control. Vaccinee samples came from UK trials COV001 and COV002, including a single-blind randomized controlled phase 2/3 trial of AZD1222 (ChAdOx1 nCoV-19) in healthy adults. For TCRbeta chain sequencing, PBMC samples from trial participants were taken at day 0 and at day 28 after the second dose. V drops 5 bases and J drops 3 bases, leaving 16 bases in between. Looking up the germline V gene yields CDR1 KGHDR and CDR2 SFDVKD. Its CDR3 holds 16 amino acids, cysteine through phenylalanine. Only the CDR3 DNA stays, 48 bases, in frame from base 1. The CDR3 regions of human TCRbeta chains were analyzed by immunosequencing. On the study's bioinformatics: Repertoire TCRs were checked for matches against a reference library of SARS-CoV-2-specific TCRs that had been generated using the MIRA antigen-specificity platform. Breadth meant the fraction of unique TCRs that were SARS-CoV-2-associated, whereas depth meant the fraction of total T cells that were SARS-CoV-2-associated. Using the MIRA data, every spike-specific TCR was mapped to the spike region that the TCR reacted to and assigned to either a CD4 or a CD8 class. Log10-transformed breadth and depth values were compared by one-way ANOVA with Sidak's multiple comparisons tests. The table comes from immuneACCESS by way of TCRdb, which keeps in-frame sequences with V and J called. Part of the clones is missing from these tables; in studies checked, under half for an unresolved V gene and the rest for unknown reasons. That table supplies the V and J calls and clone size; D and trimming were determined from the DNA. The sample profile shows some 180,000 clones; about 92% of them were found once. Less than 4% of the sample rests with the top ten.

Remarks on this clone: Its antigen remains undetermined. No much larger clone exists at a distance of one base, and base qualities are not known.

The specimen was peripheral blood, collected 28 days after the second dose of the MenACWY control vaccine. The chain joins TRBV24-1 to TRBJ2-1, and perhaps TRBD1 as D gene, on 5 matching bases. This receptor was identified in an adult who received the MenACWY meningococcal vaccine as a control. The CDR3 protein sequence reads: CATSAQPDTIYNEQFF. The DNA sequence reads TGTGCCACCAGTGCCCAACCGGACACCATCTACAATGAGCAGTTCTTC.